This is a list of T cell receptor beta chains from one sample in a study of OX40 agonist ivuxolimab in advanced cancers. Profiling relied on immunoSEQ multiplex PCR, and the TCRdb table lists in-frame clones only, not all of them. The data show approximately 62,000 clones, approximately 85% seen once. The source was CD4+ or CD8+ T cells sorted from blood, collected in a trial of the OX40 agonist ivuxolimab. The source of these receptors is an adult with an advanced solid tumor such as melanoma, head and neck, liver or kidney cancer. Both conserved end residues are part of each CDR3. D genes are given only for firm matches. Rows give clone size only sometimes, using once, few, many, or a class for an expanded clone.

cdr3_aa: CASSPGRAGNYGYTF; cdr3_nt: TGTGCCAGTAGCCCGGGAAGGGCGGGTAACTATGGCTACACCTTC; d_call: NA; clone_size: NA; v_call: TRBV19; j_call: TRBJ1-2
cdr3_aa: CASSETESAETQYF; cdr3_nt: TGTGCCAGCAGTGAAACCGAAAGCGCAGAGACCCAGTACTTC; d_call: NA; clone_size: NA; v_call: TRBV2; j_call: TRBJ2-5
cdr3_aa: CASSDTNRGTEAFF; cdr3_nt: TGTGCCAGCAGTGACACAAATCGCGGCACTGAAGCTTTCTTT; d_call: NA; clone_size: NA; v_call: TRBV6-4; j_call: TRBJ1-1
cdr3_aa: CASSYVGVGNTIYF; cdr3_nt: TGTGCCAGCAGTTACGTGGGGGTCGGAAACACCATATATTTT; d_call: NA; clone_size: NA; v_call: TRBV6-6; j_call: TRBJ1-3
cdr3_aa: CSVRHLDSGNTIYF; cdr3_nt: TGCAGCGTTCGTCATCTTGACTCTGGAAACACCATATATTTT; d_call: NA; clone_size: NA; v_call: TRBV29-1; j_call: TRBJ1-3
cdr3_aa: CASISGARDTQYF; cdr3_nt: TGTGCCAGCATCTCCGGGGCGAGGGATACGCAGTATTTT; d_call: NA; clone_size: NA; v_call: TRBV6-5; j_call: TRBJ2-3
cdr3_aa: CASSLAEGTGELFF; cdr3_nt: TGCGCCAGCAGCTTGGCAGAGGGTACCGGGGAGCTGTTTTTT; d_call: NA; clone_size: NA; v_call: TRBV5-1; j_call: TRBJ2-2
cdr3_aa: CASSYSQGATGELFF; cdr3_nt: TGTGCCAGCAGTTACTCACAGGGGGCAACCGGGGAGCTGTTTTTT; d_call: TRBD1; clone_size: NA; v_call: TRBV6-5; j_call: TRBJ2-2
cdr3_aa: CASSLGTGQTDTQYF; cdr3_nt: TGTGCCAGCAGCTTGGGGACAGGGCAAACAGATACGCAGTATTTT; d_call: TRBD1; clone_size: NA; v_call: TRBV5-4; j_call: TRBJ2-3
cdr3_aa: CASSTPGDEKLFF; cdr3_nt: TGTGCCAGCAGTACCCCGGGAGATGAAAAACTGTTTTTT; d_call: NA; clone_size: NA; v_call: TRBV6-5; j_call: TRBJ1-4
cdr3_aa: CASSPGRDNSPLHF; cdr3_nt: TGTGCCAGCAGCCCAGGACGGGATAATTCACCCCTCCACTTT; d_call: NA; clone_size: NA; v_call: TRBV6-1; j_call: TRBJ1-6
cdr3_aa: CASSVTPNTEAFF; cdr3_nt: TGTGCCAGCAGTGTAACTCCGAACACTGAAGCTTTCTTT; d_call: NA; clone_size: few; v_call: TRBV6-1; j_call: TRBJ1-1
cdr3_aa: CASSPGSSEKLFF; cdr3_nt: TGCGCCAGCAGTCCAGGGTCGAGTGAAAAACTGTTTTTT; d_call: NA; clone_size: NA; v_call: TRBV5-1; j_call: TRBJ1-4
cdr3_aa: CASSVAGTITDTQYF; cdr3_nt: TGTGCCAGCAGCGTAGCTGGGACTATAACAGATACGCAGTATTTT; d_call: TRBD2; clone_size: NA; v_call: TRBV9; j_call: TRBJ2-3
cdr3_aa: CASGSTLNTGELFF; cdr3_nt: TGTGCCAGCGGCTCGACGCTGAACACCGGGGAGCTGTTTTTT; d_call: NA; clone_size: NA; v_call: TRBV6-5; j_call: TRBJ2-2
cdr3_aa: CASSYGRGNSPLHF; cdr3_nt: TGTGCCAGCAGTTACGGGAGGGGCAATTCACCCCTCCACTTT; d_call: NA; clone_size: once; v_call: TRBV28; j_call: TRBJ1-6
cdr3_aa: CASSSPLGTSINEQFF; cdr3_nt: TGTGCCAGCAGCTCCCCCCTCGGGACTAGCATCAATGAGCAGTTCTTC; d_call: TRBD2; clone_size: NA; v_call: TRBV5-4; j_call: TRBJ2-1
cdr3_aa: CASSLNSGPDTQYF; cdr3_nt: TGTGCCAGCTCACTAAATTCGGGTCCAGATACGCAGTATTTT; d_call: NA; clone_size: NA; v_call: TRBV18; j_call: TRBJ2-3
cdr3_aa: CASSLPGRVHNEQFF; cdr3_nt: TGTGCCAGCAGCCTCCCCGGGAGGGTCCACAATGAGCAGTTCTTC; d_call: TRBD2; clone_size: NA; v_call: TRBV14; j_call: TRBJ2-1
cdr3_aa: CASSQAVYSNTGELFF; cdr3_nt: TGCGCCAGCAGCCAAGCGGTGTATTCGAACACCGGGGAGCTGTTTTTT; d_call: NA; clone_size: NA; v_call: TRBV4-1; j_call: TRBJ2-2
cdr3_aa: CASSLSVGLPNEQFF; cdr3_nt: TGTGCCAGCAGTCTCTCCGTGGGGCTTCCCAATGAGCAGTTCTTC; d_call: NA; clone_size: once; v_call: TRBV27; j_call: TRBJ2-1
cdr3_aa: CASSQGTRVSDVYGYTF; cdr3_nt: TGTGCCAGCAGCCAAGGGACCCGGGTCAGCGATGTCTATGGCTACACCTTC; d_call: NA; clone_size: NA; v_call: TRBV14; j_call: TRBJ1-2
cdr3_aa: CASSSSGGSYTDTQYF; cdr3_nt: TGCGCCAGCAGTTCTAGCGGGGGGAGTTACACAGATACGCAGTATTTT; d_call: TRBD2; clone_size: NA; v_call: TRBV5-1; j_call: TRBJ2-3
cdr3_aa: CASSPPVPGKDTQYF; cdr3_nt: TGTGCCAGCAGTCCACCGGTCCCGGGGAAGGATACGCAGTATTTT; d_call: NA; clone_size: few; v_call: TRBV27; j_call: TRBJ2-3
cdr3_aa: CASSLGGTSNSPLHF; cdr3_nt: TGTGCCAGCAGCTTGGGAGGGACCAGCAATTCACCCCTCCACTTT; d_call: NA; clone_size: NA; v_call: TRBV11-2; j_call: TRBJ1-6
cdr3_aa: CASSEASGGADEQFF; cdr3_nt: TGCGCCAGCAGTGAGGCAAGCGGGGGGGCGGATGAGCAGTTCTTC; d_call: TRBD2; clone_size: NA; v_call: TRBV10-1; j_call: TRBJ2-1
cdr3_aa: CASTPGTAYEQYF; cdr3_nt: TGTGCCAGCACCCCTGGCACCGCCTACGAGCAGTACTTC; d_call: NA; clone_size: NA; v_call: TRBV6-5; j_call: TRBJ2-7
cdr3_aa: CASSTRVEAFF; cdr3_nt: TGTGCCAGTAGTACCAGGGTTGAAGCTTTCTTT; d_call: NA; clone_size: NA; v_call: TRBV19; j_call: TRBJ1-1
cdr3_aa: CASSGRLAGVTDTQYF; cdr3_nt: TGTGCCAGCAGCGGGAGACTAGCGGGTGTCACAGATACGCAGTATTTT; d_call: TRBD2; clone_size: NA; v_call: TRBV9; j_call: TRBJ2-3
cdr3_aa: CASSQDKEEARSSYEQYF; cdr3_nt: TGCGCCAGCAGCCAAGATAAGGAGGAAGCCCGAAGCTCCTACGAGCAGTACTTC; d_call: NA; clone_size: NA; v_call: TRBV4-1; j_call: TRBJ2-7
cdr3_aa: CASSQSRNTEAFF; cdr3_nt: TGTGCCAGCAGCCAATCTCGGAACACTGAAGCTTTCTTT; d_call: NA; clone_size: NA; v_call: TRBV16; j_call: TRBJ1-1
cdr3_aa: CASSSTTYEQYF; cdr3_nt: TGTGCCAGCAGCTCTACGACCTACGAGCAGTACTTC; d_call: NA; clone_size: NA; v_call: TRBV6-5; j_call: TRBJ2-7
cdr3_aa: CASSFDRGREAQYF; cdr3_nt: TGTGCCAGCAGCTTTGACAGGGGCCGCGAGGCCCAGTACTTC; d_call: TRBD1; clone_size: NA; v_call: TRBV7-9; j_call: TRBJ2-5
cdr3_aa: CASSAQGGNSPLHF; cdr3_nt: TGTGCCAGCAGCGCACAGGGAGGAAACTCACCCCTCCACTTT; d_call: NA; clone_size: NA; v_call: TRBV11-1; j_call: TRBJ1-6
cdr3_aa: CASHSPGQGTSNTIYF; cdr3_nt: TGTGCCAGTCATAGTCCCGGACAGGGAACATCCAACACCATATATTTT; d_call: TRBD1; clone_size: NA; v_call: TRBV19; j_call: TRBJ1-3
cdr3_aa: CASSRTEDMNTEAFF; cdr3_nt: TGTGCCAGCTCACGGACGGAAGACATGAACACTGAAGCTTTCTTT; d_call: NA; clone_size: NA; v_call: TRBV18; j_call: TRBJ1-1
cdr3_aa: CASSLTSGSLYEQFF; cdr3_nt: TGTGCCAGCAGCTTAACTAGCGGGAGTTTGTATGAGCAGTTCTTC; d_call: TRBD2; clone_size: NA; v_call: TRBV7-2; j_call: TRBJ2-1
cdr3_aa: CASSLYQGATEAFF; cdr3_nt: TGCGCCAGCAGCTTATACCAGGGGGCCACTGAAGCTTTCTTT; d_call: TRBD1; clone_size: NA; v_call: TRBV5-1; j_call: TRBJ1-1
cdr3_aa: CASSSPDRSSNEKLFF; cdr3_nt: TGTGCCAGCAGCTCACCGGACCGTTCTTCAAATGAAAAACTGTTTTTT; d_call: NA; clone_size: NA; v_call: TRBV5-6; j_call: TRBJ1-4
cdr3_aa: CASSIGRTTAGNTIYF; cdr3_nt: TGTGCCAGTAGTATAGGACGGACGACCGCTGGAAACACCATATATTTT; d_call: NA; clone_size: NA; v_call: TRBV19; j_call: TRBJ1-3
cdr3_aa: CASRKYAEAFF; cdr3_nt: TGTGCCAGTAGGAAATACGCTGAAGCTTTCTTT; d_call: NA; clone_size: NA; v_call: TRBV19; j_call: TRBJ1-1
cdr3_aa: CAIRGDADNEQFF; cdr3_nt: TGTGCCATCAGAGGGGACGCCGACAATGAGCAGTTCTTC; d_call: NA; clone_size: NA; v_call: TRBV10-3; j_call: TRBJ2-1
cdr3_aa: CASSFGADSNQPQHF; cdr3_nt: TGTGCCAGCAGCTTCGGGGCCGATAGCAATCAGCCCCAGCATTTT; d_call: NA; clone_size: NA; v_call: TRBV5-4; j_call: TRBJ1-5
cdr3_aa: CASSEKNSYEQYF; cdr3_nt: TGCGCCAGCAGCGAGAAGAACAGCTACGAGCAGTACTTC; d_call: NA; clone_size: NA; v_call: TRBV5-1; j_call: TRBJ2-7
cdr3_aa: CASSLGTAGEGYTF; cdr3_nt: TGTGCCAGCAGCCTAGGGACGGCTGGCGAGGGCTACACCTTC; d_call: NA; clone_size: NA; v_call: TRBV5-5; j_call: TRBJ1-2
cdr3_aa: CASSTILDSYEQYF; cdr3_nt: TGTGCCAGCAGCACCATACTGGACTCCTACGAGCAGTACTTC; d_call: NA; clone_size: NA; v_call: TRBV6-1; j_call: TRBJ2-7
cdr3_aa: CASSLAGTSGRPDTTYNEQFF; cdr3_nt: TGCGCCAGCAGCTTGGCCGGGACTAGCGGGAGGCCCGATACGACCTACAATGAGCAGTTCTTC; d_call: TRBD2; clone_size: NA; v_call: TRBV5-1; j_call: TRBJ2-1
cdr3_aa: CASSSSAHGGDTQYF; cdr3_nt: TGTGCCAGCTCAAGCAGCGCCCACGGCGGAGATACGCAGTATTTT; d_call: NA; clone_size: NA; v_call: TRBV18; j_call: TRBJ2-3
cdr3_aa: CASSVGSGRDTEAFF; cdr3_nt: TGTGCCAGCAGCGTAGGGTCCGGAAGGGACACTGAAGCTTTCTTT; d_call: NA; clone_size: NA; v_call: TRBV9; j_call: TRBJ1-1
cdr3_aa: CASSIVGGRDNEQFF; cdr3_nt: TGTGCCAGTAGTATAGTCGGAGGGCGGGACAATGAGCAGTTCTTC; d_call: NA; clone_size: NA; v_call: TRBV19; j_call: TRBJ2-1
cdr3_aa: CASSHRTGVNTEAFF; cdr3_nt: TGTGCCAGCAGCCACCGGACAGGCGTCAACACTGAAGCTTTCTTT; d_call: TRBD1; clone_size: NA; v_call: TRBV5-8; j_call: TRBJ1-1
cdr3_aa: CASSEYGANTGELFF; cdr3_nt: TGTGCCAGCAGTGAATACGGGGCCAACACCGGGGAGCTGTTTTTT; d_call: NA; clone_size: few; v_call: TRBV2; j_call: TRBJ2-2
cdr3_aa: CNGGIGYTF; cdr3_nt: TGCAATGGAGGGATAGGCTACACCTTC; d_call: NA; clone_size: NA; v_call: TRBV20-1; j_call: TRBJ1-2